These T cell receptor beta chains were read from a single sample in a study of OX40 agonist ivuxolimab in advanced cancers. Sequencing was performed with immunoSEQ multiplex PCR; in TCRdb, only in-frame clones are kept and a portion is missing. Among about 32,000 clones listed, about 83% were seen once. The material sequenced was CD4+ or CD8+ T cells sorted from blood, taken in a trial of the OX40 agonist ivuxolimab. The source of these receptors is an adult with an advanced solid tumor such as melanoma, head and neck, liver or kidney cancer. Both conserved end residues are trimmed from each CDR3. Size tells how often a clone was seen (once, few, many) or the class of an expanded clone, and some rows leave it out.

j_gene: TRBJ1-5
abundance: once
v_gene: TRBV27
CDR3aa: ATRTGGHNQPQH

j_gene: TRBJ2-7
abundance: once
v_gene: TRBV9
CDR3aa: ASSPEQGSSYEQY

j_gene: TRBJ2-7
abundance: few
v_gene: TRBV6-5
CDR3aa: ASSYSGYGSYEQY

j_gene: TRBJ2-7
abundance: .
v_gene: TRBV25-1
CDR3aa: ASSDLDTTSYEQY

j_gene: TRBJ2-1
abundance: .
v_gene: TRBV12-5
CDR3aa: ASGLVLGDEQF

j_gene: TRBJ2-7
abundance: .
v_gene: TRBV11-2
CDR3aa: ASSLNGGPSIEQY

j_gene: TRBJ2-7
abundance: once
v_gene: TRBV27
CDR3aa: ASSLTPLYEQY

j_gene: TRBJ2-5
abundance: .
v_gene: TRBV5-1
CDR3aa: ASSRWTRETQY

j_gene: TRBJ2-2
abundance: .
v_gene: TRBV2
CDR3aa: ASSEVFRDATGELF

j_gene: TRBJ2-5
abundance: .
v_gene: TRBV7-7
CDR3aa: ASSLGSLQETQY